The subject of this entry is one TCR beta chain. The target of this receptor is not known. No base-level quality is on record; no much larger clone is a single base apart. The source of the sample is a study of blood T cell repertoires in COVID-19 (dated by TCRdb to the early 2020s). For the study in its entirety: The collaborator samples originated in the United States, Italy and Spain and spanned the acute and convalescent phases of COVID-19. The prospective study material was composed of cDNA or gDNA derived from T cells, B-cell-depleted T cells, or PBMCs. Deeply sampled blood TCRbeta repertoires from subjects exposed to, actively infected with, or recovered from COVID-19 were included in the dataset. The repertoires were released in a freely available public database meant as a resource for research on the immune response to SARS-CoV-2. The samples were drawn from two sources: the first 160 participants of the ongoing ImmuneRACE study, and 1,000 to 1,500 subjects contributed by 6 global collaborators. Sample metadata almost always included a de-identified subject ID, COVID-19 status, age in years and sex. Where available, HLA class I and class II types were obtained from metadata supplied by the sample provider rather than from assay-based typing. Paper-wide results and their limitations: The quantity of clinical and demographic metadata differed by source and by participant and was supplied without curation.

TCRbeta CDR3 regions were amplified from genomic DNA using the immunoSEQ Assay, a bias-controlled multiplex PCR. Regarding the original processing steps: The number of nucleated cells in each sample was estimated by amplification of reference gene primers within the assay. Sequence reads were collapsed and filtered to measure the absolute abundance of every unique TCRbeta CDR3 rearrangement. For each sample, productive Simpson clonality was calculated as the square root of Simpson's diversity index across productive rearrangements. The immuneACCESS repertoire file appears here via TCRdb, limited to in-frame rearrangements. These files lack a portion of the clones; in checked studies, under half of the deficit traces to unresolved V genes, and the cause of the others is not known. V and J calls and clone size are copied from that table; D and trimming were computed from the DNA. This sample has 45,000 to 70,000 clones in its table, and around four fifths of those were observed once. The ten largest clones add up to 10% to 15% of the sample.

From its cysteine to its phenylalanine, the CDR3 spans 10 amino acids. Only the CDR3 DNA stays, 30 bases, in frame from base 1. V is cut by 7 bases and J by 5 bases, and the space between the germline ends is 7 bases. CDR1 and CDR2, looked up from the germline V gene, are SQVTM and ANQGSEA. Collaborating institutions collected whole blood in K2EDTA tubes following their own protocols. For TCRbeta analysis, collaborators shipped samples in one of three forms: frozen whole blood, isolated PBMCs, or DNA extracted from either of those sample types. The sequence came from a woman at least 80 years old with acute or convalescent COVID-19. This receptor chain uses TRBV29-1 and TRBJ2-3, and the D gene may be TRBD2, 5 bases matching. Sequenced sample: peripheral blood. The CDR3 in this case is CSASGDTQYF. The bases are TGCAGCGCCAGCGGAGATACGCAGTATTTT.